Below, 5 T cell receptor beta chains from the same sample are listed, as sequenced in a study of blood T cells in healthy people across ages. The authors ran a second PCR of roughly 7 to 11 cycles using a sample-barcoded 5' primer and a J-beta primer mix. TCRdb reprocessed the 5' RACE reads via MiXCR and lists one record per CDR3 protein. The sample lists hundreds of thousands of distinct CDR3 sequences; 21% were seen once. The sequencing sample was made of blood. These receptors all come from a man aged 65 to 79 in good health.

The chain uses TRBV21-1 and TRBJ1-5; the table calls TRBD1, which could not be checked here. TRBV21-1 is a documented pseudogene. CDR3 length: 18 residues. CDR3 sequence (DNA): TGTGCCAGCTGTGGACAGGATGAGAGGACTTATAGCAATCAGCCCCAGCATTTT. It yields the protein CASCGQDERTYSNQPQHF.

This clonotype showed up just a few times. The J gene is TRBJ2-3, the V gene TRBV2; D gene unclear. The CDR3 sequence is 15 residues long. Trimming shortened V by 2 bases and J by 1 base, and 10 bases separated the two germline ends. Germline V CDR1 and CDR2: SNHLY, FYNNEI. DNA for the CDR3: TGTGCCAGCAGTGAATCCGGGTCCGGCACAGATACGCAGTATTTT. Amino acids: CASSESGSGTDTQYF. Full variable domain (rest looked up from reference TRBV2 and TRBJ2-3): EPEVTQTPSHQVTQMGQEVILRCVPISNHLYFYWYRQILGQKVEFLVSFYNNEISEKSEIFDDQFSVERPDGSNFTLKIRSTKLEDSAMYFCASSESGSGTDTQYFGPGTRLTVL.

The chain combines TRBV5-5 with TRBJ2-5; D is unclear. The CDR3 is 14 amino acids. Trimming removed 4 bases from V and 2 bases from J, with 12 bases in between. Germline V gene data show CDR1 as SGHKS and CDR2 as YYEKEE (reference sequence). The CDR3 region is CASSGENSQETQYF. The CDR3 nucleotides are TGTGCCAGCAGCGGAGAGAACAGTCAAGAGACCCAGTACTTC.

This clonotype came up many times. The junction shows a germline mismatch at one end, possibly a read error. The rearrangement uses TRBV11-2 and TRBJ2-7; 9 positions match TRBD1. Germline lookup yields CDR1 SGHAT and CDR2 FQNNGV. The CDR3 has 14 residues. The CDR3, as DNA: TGCGCCAGCAGCCCTCGGACAGGGGCTTACGAGCAGTACTTC. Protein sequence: CASSPRTGAYEQYF.

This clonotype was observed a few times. The DNA of the CDR3 is TGTGCCAGTTTTTCCGGGACAGGGCACTACGAGCAGTACTTC. This translates into CASFSGTGHYEQYF. This chain joins TRBV28 and TRBJ2-5; 9 positions match TRBD1. The DNA end favors TRBJ2-7, so the J call may be wrong. Germline CDR1 is MDHEN and CDR2 is SYDVKM. This CDR3 is built from 14 residues.